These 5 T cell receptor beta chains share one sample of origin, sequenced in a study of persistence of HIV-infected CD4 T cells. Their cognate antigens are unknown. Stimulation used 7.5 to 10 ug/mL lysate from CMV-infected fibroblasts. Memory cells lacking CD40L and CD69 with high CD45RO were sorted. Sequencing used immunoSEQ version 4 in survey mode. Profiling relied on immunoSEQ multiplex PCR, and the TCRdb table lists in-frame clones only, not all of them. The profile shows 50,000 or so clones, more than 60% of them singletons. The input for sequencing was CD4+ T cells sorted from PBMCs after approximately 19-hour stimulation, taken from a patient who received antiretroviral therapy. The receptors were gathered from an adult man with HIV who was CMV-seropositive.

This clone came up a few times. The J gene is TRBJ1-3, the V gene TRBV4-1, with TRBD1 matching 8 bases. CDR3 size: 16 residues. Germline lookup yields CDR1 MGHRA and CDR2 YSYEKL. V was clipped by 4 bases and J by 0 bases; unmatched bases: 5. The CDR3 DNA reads TGCGCCAGCAGCCCTGGACAGGGACCCTCTGGAAACACCATATATTTT. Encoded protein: CASSPGQGPSGNTIYF.

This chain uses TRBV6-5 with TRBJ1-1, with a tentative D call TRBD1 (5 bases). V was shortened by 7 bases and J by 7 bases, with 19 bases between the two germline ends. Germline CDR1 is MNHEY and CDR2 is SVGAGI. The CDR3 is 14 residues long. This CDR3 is CASTLLGAGGEAFF. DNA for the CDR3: TGTGCCAGCACTCTACTCGGGGCAGGTGGTGAAGCTTTCTTT.

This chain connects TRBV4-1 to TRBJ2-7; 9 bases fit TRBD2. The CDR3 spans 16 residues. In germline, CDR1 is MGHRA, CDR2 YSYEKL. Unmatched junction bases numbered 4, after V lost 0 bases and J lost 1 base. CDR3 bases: TGCGCCAGCAGCCAAGACAGCGGGGGGTTTTCCTACGAGCAGTACTTC. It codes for CASSQDSGGFSYEQYF.

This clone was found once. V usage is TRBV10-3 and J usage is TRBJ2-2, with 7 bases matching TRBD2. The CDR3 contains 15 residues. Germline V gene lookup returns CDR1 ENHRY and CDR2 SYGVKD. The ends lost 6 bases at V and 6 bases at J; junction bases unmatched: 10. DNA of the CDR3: TGTGCCATCAGGCCGGGAGGAGGGAGTCCCGGGGAGCTGTTTTTT. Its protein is CAIRPGGGSPGELFF.

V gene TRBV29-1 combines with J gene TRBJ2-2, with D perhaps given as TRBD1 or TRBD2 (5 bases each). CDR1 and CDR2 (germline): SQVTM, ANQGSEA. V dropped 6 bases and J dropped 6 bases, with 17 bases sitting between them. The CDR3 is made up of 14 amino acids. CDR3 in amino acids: CSVRDPKEAGELFF. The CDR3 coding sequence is TGCAGCGTCCGGGACCCGAAAGAGGCCGGGGAGCTGTTTTTT.